This paragraph reports one T cell receptor (beta chain). The sample is drawn from a study of blood T cell repertoires in COVID-19. About the study: The United States, Italy and Spain provided the acute and convalescent COVID-19 samples.

Only in-frame clones appear in the TCRdb table, and some are missing; sequencing was by immunoSEQ multiplex PCR. The data contain fewer than 400,000 clones, more than 90% of them seen just once; the ten biggest clones take up under 20%. This CDR3 is built from 17 residues. V lost 5 bases to trimming and J lost 7 bases; unmatched junction nucleotides: 17. Per germline, CDR1 MNHEY and CDR2 SMNVEV (reference sequence). The sequenced sample was PBMCs or T cells enriched from blood (not recorded which). This rearrangement joins TRBV27 to TRBJ2-1; 7 positions match TRBD2. This sequence was found in a woman aged 25 to 39 who had recovered from COVID-19. CDR3 region: CASSPRLARYLLNEQFF. The CDR3 DNA reads TGTGCCAGCAGTCCCAGACTAGCCCGCTATCTCTTGAATGAGCAGTTCTTC.